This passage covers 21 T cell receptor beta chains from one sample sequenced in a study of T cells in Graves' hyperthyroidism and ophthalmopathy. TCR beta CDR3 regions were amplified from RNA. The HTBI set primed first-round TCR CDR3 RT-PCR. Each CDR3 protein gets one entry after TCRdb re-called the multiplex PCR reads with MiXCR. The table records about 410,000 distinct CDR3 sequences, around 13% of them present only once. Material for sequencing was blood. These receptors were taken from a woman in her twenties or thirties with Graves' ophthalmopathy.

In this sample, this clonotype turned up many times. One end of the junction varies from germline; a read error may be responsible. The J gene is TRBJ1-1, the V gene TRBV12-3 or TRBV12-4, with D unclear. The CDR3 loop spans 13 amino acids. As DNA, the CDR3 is TGCGCCAGCAGCTTGGCCGAAAACACTGAAGCTTTCTTT. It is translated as CASSLAENTEAFF.

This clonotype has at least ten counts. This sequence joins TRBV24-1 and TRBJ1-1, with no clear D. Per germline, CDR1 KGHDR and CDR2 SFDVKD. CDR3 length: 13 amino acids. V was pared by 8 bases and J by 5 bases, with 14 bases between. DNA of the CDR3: TGTGCCACCACCCCGGCCACGGGTACTGAAGCTTTCTTT. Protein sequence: CATTPATGTEAFF.

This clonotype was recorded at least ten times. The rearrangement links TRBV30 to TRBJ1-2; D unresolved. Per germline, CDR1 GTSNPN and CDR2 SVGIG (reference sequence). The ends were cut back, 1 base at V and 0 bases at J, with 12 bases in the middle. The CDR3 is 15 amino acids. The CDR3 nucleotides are TGTGCCTGGAGTGCCCCGGGAGGAGCTAACTATGGCTACACCTTC. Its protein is CAWSAPGGANYGYTF.

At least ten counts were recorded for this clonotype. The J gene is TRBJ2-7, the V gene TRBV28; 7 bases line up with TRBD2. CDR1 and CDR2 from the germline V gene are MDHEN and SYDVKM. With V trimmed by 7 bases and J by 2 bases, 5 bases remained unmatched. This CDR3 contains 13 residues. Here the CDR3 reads CASTGGVAYEQYF. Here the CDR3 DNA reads TGTGCCAGCACTGGGGGGGTAGCCTACGAGCAGTACTTC.

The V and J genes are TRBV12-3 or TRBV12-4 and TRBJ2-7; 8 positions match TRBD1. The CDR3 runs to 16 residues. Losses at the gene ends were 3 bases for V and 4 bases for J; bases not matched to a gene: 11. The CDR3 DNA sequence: TGTGCCAGCAGTTTGTCCAGGGGACAGGCGGGGTACGAGCAGTACTTC. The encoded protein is CASSLSRGQAGYEQYF.

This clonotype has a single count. The CDR3 here is CASSFSYQPQHF. The CDR3 DNA reads TGTGCCAGCAGTTTCAGTTATCAGCCCCAGCATTTT. The chain has TRBV28 and TRBJ1-5; the D is unclear. V was clipped by 3 bases and J by 5 bases, with 5 bases between them. There are 12 residues in the CDR3. Looked up from germline, CDR1 is MDHEN and CDR2 is SYDVKM.

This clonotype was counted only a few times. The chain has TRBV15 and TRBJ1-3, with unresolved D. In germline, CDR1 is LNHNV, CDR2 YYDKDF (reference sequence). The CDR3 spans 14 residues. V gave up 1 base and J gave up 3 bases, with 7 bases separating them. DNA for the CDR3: TGTGCCACCAGCAGAGCGGCTGATGGAAACACCATATATTTT. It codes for CATSRAADGNTIYF.

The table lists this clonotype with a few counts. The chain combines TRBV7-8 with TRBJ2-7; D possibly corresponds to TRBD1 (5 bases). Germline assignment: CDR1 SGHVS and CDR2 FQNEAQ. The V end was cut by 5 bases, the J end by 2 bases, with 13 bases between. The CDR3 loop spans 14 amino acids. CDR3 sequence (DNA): TGTGCCAGCAGCGTAAGACAGACAGCCTACGAGCAGTACTTC. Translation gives CASSVRQTAYEQYF.

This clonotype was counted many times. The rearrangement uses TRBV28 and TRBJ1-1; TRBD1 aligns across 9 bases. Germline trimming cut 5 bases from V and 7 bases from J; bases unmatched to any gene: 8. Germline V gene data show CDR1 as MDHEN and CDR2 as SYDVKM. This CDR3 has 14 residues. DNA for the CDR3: TGTGCCAGCAGTCAAACAGGGGGCGCGAGTGAAGCTTTCTTT. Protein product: CASSQTGGASEAFF.

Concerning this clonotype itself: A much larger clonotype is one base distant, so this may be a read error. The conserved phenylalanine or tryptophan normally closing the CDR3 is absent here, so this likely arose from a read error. In DNA, the CDR3 is TGTGCCTGGAATGTCGGCTTGCATTCACCCCTCCACCTT. Residues: CAWNVGLHSPLHL. The rearrangement joins TRBV30 to TRBJ1-6, with D unclear. Trimming left V 4 bases short and J 8 bases short, with 12 bases between. The CDR3 length is 13 residues. CDR1 is GTSNPN and CDR2 is SVGIG in the germline V gene (reference sequence).

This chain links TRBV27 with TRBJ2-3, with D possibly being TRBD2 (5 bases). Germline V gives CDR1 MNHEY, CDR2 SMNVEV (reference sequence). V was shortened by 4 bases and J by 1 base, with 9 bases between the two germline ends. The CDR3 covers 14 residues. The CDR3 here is CASSYTRGTDTQYF. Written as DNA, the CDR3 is TGTGCCAGCAGTTATACTAGGGGCACAGATACGCAGTATTTT.

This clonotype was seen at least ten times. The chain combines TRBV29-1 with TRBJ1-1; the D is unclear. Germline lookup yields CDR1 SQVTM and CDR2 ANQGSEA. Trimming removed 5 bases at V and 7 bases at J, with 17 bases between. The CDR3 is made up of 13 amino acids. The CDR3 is CSVRPTGTDEAFF. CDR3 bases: TGCAGCGTTCGACCGACGGGCACCGATGAAGCTTTCTTT. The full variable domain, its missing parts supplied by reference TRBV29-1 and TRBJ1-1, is SAVISQKPSRDICQRGTSLTIQCQVDSQVTMMFWYRQQPGQSLTLIATANQGSEATYESGFVIDKFPISRPNLTFSTLTVSNMSPEDSSIYLCSVRPTGTDEAFFGQGTRLTVV.

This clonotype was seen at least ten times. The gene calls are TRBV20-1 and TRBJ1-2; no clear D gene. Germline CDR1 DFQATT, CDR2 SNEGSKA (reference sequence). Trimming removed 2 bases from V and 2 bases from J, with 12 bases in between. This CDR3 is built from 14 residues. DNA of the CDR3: TGCAGTGCTAGAATAGGAGGCGGAAACTATGGCTACACCTTC. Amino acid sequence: CSARIGGGNYGYTF.

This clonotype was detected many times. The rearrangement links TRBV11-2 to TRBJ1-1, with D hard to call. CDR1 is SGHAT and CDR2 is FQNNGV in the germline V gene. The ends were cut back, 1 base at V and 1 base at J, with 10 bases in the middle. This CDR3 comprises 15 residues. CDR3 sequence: CASSLARTGNTEAFF. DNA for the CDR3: TGTGCCAGCAGCTTAGCCAGGACGGGGAACACTGAAGCTTTCTTT.

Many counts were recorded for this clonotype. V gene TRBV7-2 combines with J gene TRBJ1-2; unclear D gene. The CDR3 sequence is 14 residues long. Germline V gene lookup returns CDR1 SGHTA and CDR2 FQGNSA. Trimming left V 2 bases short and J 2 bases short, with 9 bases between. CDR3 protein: CASSLIGRNYGYTF. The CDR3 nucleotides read TGTGCCAGCAGCTTAATAGGCCGGAACTATGGCTACACCTTC.

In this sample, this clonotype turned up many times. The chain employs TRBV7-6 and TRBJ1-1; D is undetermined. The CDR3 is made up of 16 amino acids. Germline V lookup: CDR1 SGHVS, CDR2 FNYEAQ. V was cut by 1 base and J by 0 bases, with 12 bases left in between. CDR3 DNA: TGTGCCAGCAGCTTAGGGACGGTTAGCATGAACACTGAAGCTTTCTTT. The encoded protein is CASSLGTVSMNTEAFF.

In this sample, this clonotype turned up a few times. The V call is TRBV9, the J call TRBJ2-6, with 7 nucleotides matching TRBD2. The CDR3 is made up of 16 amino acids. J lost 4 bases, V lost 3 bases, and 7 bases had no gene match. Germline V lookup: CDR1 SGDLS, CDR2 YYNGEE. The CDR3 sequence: CASSGDVGGGANVLTF. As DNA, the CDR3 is TGTGCCAGCAGCGGGGACGTCGGGGGGGGGGCCAACGTCCTGACTTTC.

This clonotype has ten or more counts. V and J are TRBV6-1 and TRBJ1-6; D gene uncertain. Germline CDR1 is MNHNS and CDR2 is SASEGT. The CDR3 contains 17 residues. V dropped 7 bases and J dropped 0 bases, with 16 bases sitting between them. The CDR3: CASTEKKTSSYNSPLHF. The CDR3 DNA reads TGTGCCAGCACCGAAAAAAAGACTAGCTCCTATAATTCACCCCTCCACTTT.

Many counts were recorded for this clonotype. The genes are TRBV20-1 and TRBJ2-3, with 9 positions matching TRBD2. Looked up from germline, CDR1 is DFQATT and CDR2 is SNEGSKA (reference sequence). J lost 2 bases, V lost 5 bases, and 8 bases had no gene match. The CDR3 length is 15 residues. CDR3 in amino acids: CSAYSSGDHTDTQYF. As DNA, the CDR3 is TGCAGTGCTTACTCTAGCGGGGACCACACAGATACGCAGTATTTT.

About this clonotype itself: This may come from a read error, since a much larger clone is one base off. The CDR3 DNA follows: TGTGCCAGCGGCCAAGTTTTAGGGGATACGCAGTATTTT. Amino acid sequence: CASGQVLGDTQYF. The chain has TRBV3-1 and TRBJ2-3, with D unclear. Germline assignment: CDR1 LGHDT and CDR2 YNNKEL (reference sequence). There are 13 residues in the CDR3.

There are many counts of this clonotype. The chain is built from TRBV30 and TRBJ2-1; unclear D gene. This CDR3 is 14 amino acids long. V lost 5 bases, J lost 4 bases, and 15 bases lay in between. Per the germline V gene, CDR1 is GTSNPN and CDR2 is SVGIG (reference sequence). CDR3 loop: CAWGPLGSYNEQFF. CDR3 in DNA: TGTGCCTGGGGTCCGCTGGGGTCATACAATGAGCAGTTCTTC. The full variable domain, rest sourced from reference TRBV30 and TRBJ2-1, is SQTIHQWPATLVQPVGSPLSLECTVEGTSNPNLYWYRQAAGRGLQLLFYSVGIGQISSEVPQNLSASRPQDRQFILSSKKLLLSDSGFYLCAWGPLGSYNEQFFGPGTRLTVL.